This T cell receptor beta chain stems from a study of cytomegalovirus exposure and HLA in healthy donors. With 60 Vbeta and 13 Jbeta primers, the PCR was carried out. Only in-frame clones appear in the TCRdb table, and some are missing; sequencing was by immunoSEQ multiplex PCR. The data contain about 120,000 clones, 80% of them singletons. CDR1 and CDR2 from the germline V gene are SGHAT and FQNNGV. V was cut by 3 bases and J by 4 bases, with 9 bases left in between. The CDR3 covers 13 residues. The J gene is TRBJ1-1, the V gene TRBV11-2; D unresolved. Sequencing was done on a sample of PBMCs. This sequence was found in a female donor in good health and CMV-seropositive. The chain's CDR3 is CASSFKGATEAFF. In nucleotides, the CDR3 is TGTGCCAGCAGCTTTAAGGGAGCCACTGAAGCTTTCTTT.